This T cell receptor beta chain was sequenced during a study of T cells after yellow fever vaccination. This CDR3 comprises 15 residues. Trimming removed 1 base at V and 1 base at J, with 8 bases between. In germline, CDR1 is SGHTA, CDR2 FQGNSA. This clonotype has only a few counts. TCRdb reprocessed the 5' RACE reads with MiXCR, giving one entry per CDR3 protein. The table includes around 600,000 distinct CDR3 sequences, approximately 13% detected once. The sequence was obtained from a man aged 25-40 years who received the YFV17D yellow fever vaccine. Specimen: PBMCs, collected on the day of the yellow fever booster vaccination. The chain joins TRBV7-2 to TRBJ1-5; unclear D gene. The DNA for the CDR3 is TGTGCCAGCAGCTTAGTCCGCGGGAGCAATCAGCCCCAGCATTTT. Translation gives CASSLVRGSNQPQHF.